The 32 T cell receptor beta chains below were found in one sample sequenced in a study of control samples from healthy donors and cancer patients. Clones were read by immunoSEQ multiplex PCR, and TCRdb kept only the in-frame ones, dropping some. The table lists 130,000 or so clones, around nine tenths of them singletons. The sequencing input was blood. The receptors were sampled from a man between 18 and 29 years old in good health.

The chain is built from TRBV29-1 and TRBJ1-2, with 8 bases lining up with TRBD1. Germline V CDR1 and CDR2: SQVTM, ANQGSEA. V trimming: 5 bases; J trimming: 2 bases; junction bases outside the gene matches: 7. CDR3 length: 14 residues. The CDR3 bases are TGCAGCGTTTCGGTCACAGGGGGGAACTATGGCTACACCTTC. It codes for CSVSVTGGNYGYTF. Variable domain in full (rest from reference TRBV29-1 and TRBJ1-2): SAVISQKPSRDICQRGTSLTIQCQVDSQVTMMFWYRQQPGQSLTLIATANQGSEATYESGFVIDKFPISRPNLTFSTLTVSNMSPEDSSIYLCSVSVTGGNYGYTFGSGTRLTVV.

The chain has TRBV2 and TRBJ2-3, with 7 bases fitting TRBD1. This CDR3 has 16 amino acids. The J segment lost 2 bases and the V segment lost 7 bases, leaving 12 bases of the junction unmatched. From germline, CDR1 is SNHLY and CDR2 FYNNEI. CDR3 residues: CASKINRDRYTDTQYF. The CDR3, as DNA: TGTGCCAGCAAAATAAACCGGGACAGATACACAGATACGCAGTATTTT.

J is TRBJ1-2 and V is TRBV30; D may be TRBD1 (6 bases). The CDR3 contains 15 residues. Deletions cut 8 bases from V and 2 bases from J, with 21 bases between. The V gene's germline CDR1 is GTSNPN and CDR2 SVGIG (reference sequence). Here the CDR3 DNA reads TGTGCCGGTTACACAAGGGGGTTCGGAAACTATGGCTACACCTTC. Its translation: CAGYTRGFGNYGYTF.

The J gene is TRBJ1-2, the V gene TRBV5-4; 7 bases match TRBD1. The CDR3 has 14 amino acids. V was clipped by 4 bases and J by 8 bases; unmatched bases: 11. Germline V gives CDR1 SGHNT, CDR2 YYREEE (reference sequence). The CDR3: CASSIDREEGGYTF. The CDR3 nucleotides read TGTGCCAGCAGCATCGACAGGGAGGAGGGCGGCTACACCTTC.

The V call is TRBV7-3, the J call TRBJ1-1, with unresolved D. The CDR3 is 17 amino acids. CDR1 SGHTA and CDR2 FQGTGA come from the germline V gene. Trimming shortened V by 1 base and J by 1 base, and 16 bases separated the two germline ends. The CDR3 DNA sequence: TGTGCCAGCAGCTTAAATCCGGGGAGGCTTCAGAACACTGAAGCTTTCTTT. This sequence encodes CASSLNPGRLQNTEAFF.

This rearrangement joins TRBV10-2 to TRBJ1-4; D is ambiguous. V was clipped by 10 bases and J by 13 bases, with 19 bases between them. CDR1 and CDR2 (germline): WSHSY, SAAADI. The CDR3 sequence is 12 residues long. The CDR3 bases are TGCGCCACCCTAGGGCCCGAAACCCGACTGTTTTTT. Residues: CATLGPETRLFF.

This clone was recorded once. J is TRBJ2-3 and V is TRBV2; TRBD1 matches 7 bases. The germline CDR1 and CDR2 sequences are SNHLY and FYNNEI. CDR3 length: 14 amino acids. V lost 5 bases and J lost 4; bases outside the gene matches: 6. The CDR3 sequence: CASSLRGTPDTQYF. In nucleotides, the CDR3 is TGTGCCAGCAGTCTCAGGGGGACACCAGATACGCAGTATTTT.

The gene calls are TRBV3-1 (or the pseudogene TRBV3-2) and TRBJ2-5; TRBD2 might be the D (5 bases). The CDR3 is 17 amino acids. Germline-derived CDR1 and CDR2 are LGHDT and YNNKEL (reference sequence). The germline V and J ends were trimmed by 0 bases and 2 bases, with 16 bases remaining between them. In nucleotides, the CDR3 is TGTGCCAGCAGCCAAGATAAGGCAGGACGGGAACAAGAGACCCAGTACTTC. It translates to CASSQDKAGREQETQYF.

The chain combines TRBV5-4 with TRBJ2-5, with D possibly matching TRBD1 (6 bases). Germline assignment: CDR1 SGHNT and CDR2 YYREEE (reference sequence). The V and J ends lost 4 bases and 1 base respectively, with 14 bases between them. The length of the CDR3 is 15 residues. CDR3 sequence reads: CASSPGQKPQETQYF. The CDR3 region has the DNA TGTGCCAGCAGCCCCGGACAGAAACCCCAAGAGACCCAGTACTTC. Complete variable domain (other parts from reference TRBV5-4 and TRBJ2-5): ETGVTQSPTHLIKTRGQQVTLRCSSQSGHNTVSWYQQALGQGPQFIFQYYREEENGRGNFPPRFSGLQFPNYSSELNVNALELDDSALYLCASSPGQKPQETQYFGPGTRLLVL.

The chain has TRBV5-1 and TRBJ2-7, with 8 nucleotides matching TRBD2. Unmatched junction bases numbered 10, after V lost 6 bases and J lost 2 bases. There are 15 residues in the CDR3. Germline V gene lookup returns CDR1 SGHRS and CDR2 YFSETQ. CDR3 in amino acids: CASNHRSGGAYEQYF. CDR3 in DNA: TGCGCCAGCAACCACAGAAGCGGGGGAGCCTACGAGCAGTACTTC.

Ten or more counts support this clone. V and J are TRBV6-5 and TRBJ1-6; TRBD1 matches 7 bases. This CDR3 is 13 amino acids long. V lost 6 bases and J lost 9; bases outside the gene matches: 5. Looked up from germline, CDR1 is MNHEY and CDR2 is SVGAGI. This CDR3 reads CASSTGDVSPLHF. The CDR3 region has the DNA TGTGCCAGCAGCACAGGGGACGTTTCACCCCTCCACTTT.

This sequence joins TRBV9 and TRBJ2-7; TRBD1 or TRBD2 may be the D gene (5 bases each). From germline, CDR1 is SGDLS and CDR2 YYNGEE. This CDR3 spans 13 amino acids. V was cut by 3 bases and J by 4 bases, with 11 bases left in between. CDR3 DNA: TGTGCCAGCAGCGGGGACCGGCAATACGAGCAGTACTTC. This encodes CASSGDRQYEQYF.

The chain employs TRBV5-1 and TRBJ1-2; D gene unclear. Per the germline V gene, CDR1 is SGHRS and CDR2 is YFSETQ. This CDR3 spans 14 amino acids. Trimming pared 2 bases from V and 1 base from J, leaving 9 bases between. DNA of the CDR3: TGCGCCAGCAGCTTATCGGGTCTTAACTATGGCTACACCTTC. It is translated as CASSLSGLNYGYTF.

This chain's CDR3 is CASSREAGGIGELFF. The CDR3 DNA is TGTGCCAGCAGTCGTGAGGCGGGGGGAATCGGGGAGCTGTTTTTT. This chain uses TRBV9 with TRBJ2-2; 8 bases fit TRBD2. This CDR3 contains 15 residues. Germline V lookup: CDR1 SGDLS, CDR2 YYNGEE. The V and J ends lost 5 bases and 7 bases, in that order; junction bases with no gene match: 10.

The genes are TRBV9 and TRBJ1-2, with D unresolved. The CDR3 is 12 amino acids. The ends were cut back, 4 bases at V and 5 bases at J, with 9 bases in the middle. CDR1 SGDLS and CDR2 YYNGEE come from the germline V gene. CDR3 sequence reads: CASSTLTYGYTF. The CDR3 bases are TGTGCCAGCAGCACGCTGACATATGGCTACACCTTC. Variable domain in full (rest from reference TRBV9 and TRBJ1-2): DSGVTQTPKHLITATGQRVTLRCSPRSGDLSVYWYQQSLDQGLQFLIQYYNGEERAKGNILERFSAQQFPDLHSELNLSSLELGDSALYFCASSTLTYGYTFGSGTRLTVV.

The J gene is TRBJ2-2, the V gene TRBV4-1; D is tentatively TRBD1 or TRBD2 (5 bases each). The CDR3 spans 15 residues. In germline, CDR1 is MGHRA, CDR2 YSYEKL. V was clipped by 1 base and J by 5 bases, with 11 bases between them. CDR3 DNA: TGCGCCAGCAGCCAAGCCCAGGGCGGGACCGGGGAGCTGTTTTTT. This codes for CASSQAQGGTGELFF.

The chain joins TRBV4-2 to TRBJ2-7, with 8 bases lining up with TRBD1. CDR1 is LGHNA, CDR2 YNFKEQ, per germline. This CDR3 has 16 residues. The junction had 6 bases not matched to a gene; V was cut back by 0 bases and J by 2 bases. The CDR3 loop is CASSQELGTGAYEQYF. CDR3 coding DNA: TGTGCCAGCAGCCAAGAGTTAGGGACAGGAGCCTACGAGCAGTACTTC.

CDR3 DNA sequence: TGTGCCAGCAGCATATCGGTTTACGGGGGGATTCTTTGCGGCTACACCTTC. Protein sequence: CASSISVYGGILCGYTF. This chain connects TRBV21-1 to TRBJ1-2. TRBV21-1 is designated a pseudogene. This CDR3 is 17 amino acids long.

The chain joins TRBV10-3 to TRBJ2-2, with D unresolved. Trimming removed 3 bases from V and 0 bases from J, with 11 bases in between. The CDR3 contains 16 residues. Germline values: CDR1 ENHRY, CDR2 SYGVKD. CDR3 residues: CAISEVWSSNTGELFF. The CDR3 DNA reads TGTGCCATCAGTGAAGTGTGGAGCTCGAACACCGGGGAGCTGTTTTTT.

The count of this clone is one. CDR3 loop: CASSPQGDYGYTF. DNA of the CDR3: TGTGCCAGCTCACCTCAGGGGGACTATGGCTACACCTTC. The chain recombines TRBV18 with TRBJ1-2; the match to TRBD1 covers 7 bases. Germline-derived CDR1 and CDR2 are KGHSH and LQKENI. CDR3 length: 13 residues. V dropped 3 bases and J dropped 3; count of bases not matched to a gene: 1.

The rearrangement uses TRBV18 and TRBJ2-2; D is undetermined. Germline CDR1 KGHSH, CDR2 LQKENI. Deletions cut 2 bases from V and 4 bases from J, with 8 bases between. The CDR3 has 14 residues. The CDR3 spells CASSPATSTGELFF. As DNA, the CDR3 is TGTGCCAGCTCACCAGCCACTTCCACCGGGGAGCTGTTTTTT.

The chain links TRBV19 to TRBJ1-1; tentative D call: TRBD1 (5 bases). CDR1 LNHDA and CDR2 SQIVND come from the germline V gene (reference sequence). The V and J ends lost 7 bases and 4 bases respectively, with 19 bases between them. This CDR3 spans 15 amino acids. The CDR3, as DNA: TGTGCCAGTACCAGGGAACAGGTTTGGGCCACTGAAGCTTTCTTT. It is translated as CASTREQVWATEAFF.

CDR3 DNA: TGTGCCAGCAGCCTAAGCAGGGGGACTGAAGCTTTCTTT. It yields the protein CASSLSRGTEAFF. The V call is TRBV12-3 or TRBV12-4, the J call TRBJ1-1; TRBD1 matches at 7 bases. Trimming removed 6 bases from V and 5 bases from J; junction bases left unmatched: 6. This CDR3 contains 13 residues.

This chain links TRBV5-1 with TRBJ2-2; 9 bases fit TRBD2. The CDR3 runs 15 residues. CDR1 is SGHRS, CDR2 YFSETQ, per germline. J gave up 6 bases and V 2 bases, and 5 bases lay outside the gene matches. The CDR3 DNA follows: TGCGCCAGCAGCTTTAGCGGGGGAATGGCCGGGGAGCTGTTTTTT. Protein: CASSFSGGMAGELFF.

This chain connects TRBV7-9 to TRBJ2-7, with no clear D. The V gene's germline CDR1 is SEHNR and CDR2 FQNEAQ (reference sequence). V lost 0 bases and J lost 4, with 7 bases in between. The CDR3 is 13 amino acids. CDR3 sequence reads: CASSLATPYEQYF. The CDR3 DNA is TGTGCCAGCAGCTTAGCGACTCCATACGAGCAGTACTTC.

The chain joins TRBV5-4 to TRBJ2-1; tentatively, D is TRBD2 (5 bases). The CDR3 spans 14 residues. V gave up 2 bases and J gave up 7 bases, with 13 bases separating them. Germline loops: CDR1 SGHNT, CDR2 YYREEE (reference sequence). The CDR3 sequence is CASSLQRGTNEQFF. CDR3 nucleotides: TGTGCCAGCAGCTTACAACGGGGAACAAATGAGCAGTTCTTC.

The chain couples TRBV6-1 to TRBJ1-1; possible D gene TRBD1, 6 bases. CDR3 size: 14 residues. V was trimmed by 3 bases and J by 1 base, leaving 9 bases between them. Germline V lookup: CDR1 MNHNS, CDR2 SASEGT. This chain's CDR3 is CASSDLRGNTEAFF. Here the CDR3 DNA reads TGTGCCAGCAGTGACCTCAGGGGGAACACTGAAGCTTTCTTT.

This chain links TRBV21-1 with TRBJ1-5. TRBV21-1 is given as a pseudogene. This CDR3 contains 14 residues. DNA of the CDR3: TGTGCCAGCAGCAGATTGGGGAAAAATCAGCCCCAGCATTTT. Protein sequence: CASSRLGKNQPQHF.

The chain employs TRBV11-3 and TRBJ1-1; a weak D match, TRBD1 (5 bases). Germline lookup yields CDR1 SGHNT and CDR2 YENEEA. V lost 3 bases to trimming and J lost 5 bases, with 10 bases between them. The CDR3 loop spans 13 amino acids. The CDR3 sequence: CASSLLQGTEAFF. Here the CDR3 DNA reads TGTGCCAGCAGCTTGTTGCAGGGTACTGAAGCTTTCTTT. Full variable domain (remainder filled in from reference TRBV11-3 and TRBJ1-1): EAGVVQSPRYKIIEKKQPVAFWCNPISGHNTLYWYLQNLGQGPELLIRYENEEAVDDSQLPKDRFSAERLKGVDSTLKIQPAELGDSAVYLCASSLLQGTEAFFGQGTRLTVV.

This chain uses TRBV10-1 with TRBJ2-3, with a possible D match to TRBD2 (5 bases). The CDR3 sequence is 11 residues long. Trimming pared 4 bases from V and 6 bases from J, leaving 5 bases between. Germline CDR1 reads WNHNN; CDR2 reads SYGVQD (reference sequence). CDR3 DNA sequence: TGCGCCAGCAGTGGCGGGGATACGCAGTATTTT. Translation: CASSGGDTQYF.

The rearrangement uses TRBV5-4 and TRBJ1-1; no clear D. The CDR3 is made up of 15 amino acids. Germline CDR1 SGHNT, CDR2 YYREEE (reference sequence). With 4 bases removed from V and 8 bases from J, the gap between germline ends came to 21 bases. The CDR3 reads CASSDRGRRLGEAFF. The CDR3 DNA is TGTGCCAGCAGCGATCGGGGAAGGAGGTTAGGGGAAGCTTTCTTT.

V is TRBV13 and J is TRBJ2-5, with TRBD1 matching over 9 bases. The CDR3 loop spans 15 amino acids. Germline trimming cut 6 bases from V and 5 bases from J; bases unmatched to any gene: 10. Germline V CDR1 and CDR2: PRHDT, FYEKMQ (reference sequence). CDR3 DNA: TGTGCCAGCAGTCATGGGACAGGGATGAGTGAGACCCAGTACTTC. Amino acid sequence: CASSHGTGMSETQYF.